This T cell receptor (beta chain) was obtained from a study of cytomegalovirus exposure and HLA in healthy donors. Points from the study as a whole: 87-base-pair reads could not separate some V segments, including TRBV6-2 and TRBV6-3. Upon later analysis, TCR association rates were observed to vary by HLA locus, being highest for DRB1 and lowest for HLA-C. Later on, an analysis tied over 15,000 TCR beta sequences to HLA alleles at 0.05 false discovery rate.

On this clone itself: Its target is unknown.

In germline, CDR1 is SGHRS, CDR2 YFSETQ. The CDR3 consists of 16 residues. The V segment lost 0 bases and the J segment 2 bases; nucleotides outside the gene matches: 7. PCR involved 60 Vbeta and 13 Jbeta primers. Here immunoSEQ multiplex PCR was the method, and the copy in TCRdb shows in-frame clones only, minus some. The sample records about 120,000 clones, over 70% being singletons. The receptor comes from a young woman in good health and CMV-seronegative. Source material: PBMCs. The V and J genes are TRBV5-1 and TRBJ1-1; 7 nucleotides match TRBD1. Here the CDR3 DNA reads TGCGCCAGCAGCTTGGGGCAGGGGGAGGTCAACACTGAAGCTTTCTTT. It specifies CASSLGQGEVNTEAFF.